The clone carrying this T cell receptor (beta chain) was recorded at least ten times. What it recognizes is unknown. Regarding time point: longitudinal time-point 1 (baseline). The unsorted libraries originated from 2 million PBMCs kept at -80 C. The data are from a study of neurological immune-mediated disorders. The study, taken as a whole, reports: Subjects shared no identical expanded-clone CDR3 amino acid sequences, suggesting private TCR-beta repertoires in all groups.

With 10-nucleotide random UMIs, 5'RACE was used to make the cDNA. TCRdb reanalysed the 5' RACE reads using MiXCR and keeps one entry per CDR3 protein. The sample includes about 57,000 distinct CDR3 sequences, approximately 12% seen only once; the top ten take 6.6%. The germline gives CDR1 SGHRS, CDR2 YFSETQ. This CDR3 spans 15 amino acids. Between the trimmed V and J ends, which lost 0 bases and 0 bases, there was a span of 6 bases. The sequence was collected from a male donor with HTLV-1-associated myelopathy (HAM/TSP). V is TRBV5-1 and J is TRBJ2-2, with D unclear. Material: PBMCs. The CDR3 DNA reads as TGCGCCAGCAGCTTGGACGGAGCGAACACCGGGGAGCTGTTTTTT. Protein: CASSLDGANTGELFF.